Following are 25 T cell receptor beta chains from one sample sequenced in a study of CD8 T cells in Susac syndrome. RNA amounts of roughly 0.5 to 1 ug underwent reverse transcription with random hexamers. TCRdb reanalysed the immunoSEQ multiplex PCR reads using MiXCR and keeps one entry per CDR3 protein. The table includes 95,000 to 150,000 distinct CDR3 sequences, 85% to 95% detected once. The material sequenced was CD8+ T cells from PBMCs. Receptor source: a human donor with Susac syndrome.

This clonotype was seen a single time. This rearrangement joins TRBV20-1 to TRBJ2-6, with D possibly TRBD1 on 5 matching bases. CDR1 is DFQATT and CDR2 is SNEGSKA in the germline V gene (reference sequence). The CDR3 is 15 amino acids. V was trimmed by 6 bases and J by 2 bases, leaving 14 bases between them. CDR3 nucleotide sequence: TGCAGTGCGGCAGGGCAAGAGACTGGGGCCAACGTCCTGACTTTC. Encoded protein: CSAAGQETGANVLTF.

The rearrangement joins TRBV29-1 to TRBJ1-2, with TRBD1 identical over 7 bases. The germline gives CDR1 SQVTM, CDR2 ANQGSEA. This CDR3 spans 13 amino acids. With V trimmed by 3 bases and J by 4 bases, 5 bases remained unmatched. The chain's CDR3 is CSVDGGQSYGYTF. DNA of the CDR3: TGCAGCGTTGACGGGGGACAGAGCTATGGCTACACCTTC.

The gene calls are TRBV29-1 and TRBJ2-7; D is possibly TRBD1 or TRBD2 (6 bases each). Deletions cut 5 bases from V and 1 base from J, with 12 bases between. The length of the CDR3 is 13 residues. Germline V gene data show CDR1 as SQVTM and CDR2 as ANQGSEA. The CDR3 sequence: CSVLGGRSYEQYF. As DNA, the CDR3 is TGCAGCGTTTTGGGGGGCAGGTCCTACGAGCAGTACTTC.

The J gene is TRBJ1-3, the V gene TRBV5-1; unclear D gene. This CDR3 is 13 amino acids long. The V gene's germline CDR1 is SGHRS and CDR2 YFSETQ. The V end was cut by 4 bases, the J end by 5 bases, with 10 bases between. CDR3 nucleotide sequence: TGCGCCAGCAGCCAAGGACGGAGAAACACCATATATTTT. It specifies CASSQGRRNTIYF.

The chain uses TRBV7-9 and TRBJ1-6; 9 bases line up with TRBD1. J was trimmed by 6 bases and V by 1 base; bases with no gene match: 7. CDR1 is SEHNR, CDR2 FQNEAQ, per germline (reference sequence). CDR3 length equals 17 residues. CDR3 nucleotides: TGTGCCAGCAGCTTAGTACAACAGGGGGCCTTTAATTCACCCCTCCACTTT. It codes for CASSLVQQGAFNSPLHF.

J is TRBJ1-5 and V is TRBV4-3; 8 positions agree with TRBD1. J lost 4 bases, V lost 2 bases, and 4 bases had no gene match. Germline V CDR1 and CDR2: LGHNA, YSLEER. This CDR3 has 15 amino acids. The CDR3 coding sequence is TGCGCCAGCAGCCAATTGACAGGGGTTAATCAGCCCCAGCATTTT. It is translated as CASSQLTGVNQPQHF.

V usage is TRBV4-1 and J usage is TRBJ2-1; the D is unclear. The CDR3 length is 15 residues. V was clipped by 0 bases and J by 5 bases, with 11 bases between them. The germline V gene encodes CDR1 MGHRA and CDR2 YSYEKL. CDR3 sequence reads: CASSQDGRPHNEQFF. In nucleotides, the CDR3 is TGCGCCAGCAGCCAAGATGGCCGTCCCCACAATGAGCAGTTCTTC.

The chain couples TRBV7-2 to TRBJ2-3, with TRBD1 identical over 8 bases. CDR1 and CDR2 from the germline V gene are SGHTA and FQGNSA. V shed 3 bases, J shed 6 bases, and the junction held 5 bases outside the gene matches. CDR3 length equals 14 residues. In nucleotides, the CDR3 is TGTGCCAGCAGCTTCGGACAGGGCCCGGATACGCAGTATTTT. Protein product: CASSFGQGPDTQYF.

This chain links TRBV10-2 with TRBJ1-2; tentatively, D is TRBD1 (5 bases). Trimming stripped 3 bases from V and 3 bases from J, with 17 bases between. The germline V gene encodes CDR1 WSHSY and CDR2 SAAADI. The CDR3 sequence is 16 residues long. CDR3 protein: CASSEEGRVSHYGYTF. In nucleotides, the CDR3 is TGCGCCAGCAGTGAAGAGGGCAGGGTTTCGCACTATGGCTACACCTTC.

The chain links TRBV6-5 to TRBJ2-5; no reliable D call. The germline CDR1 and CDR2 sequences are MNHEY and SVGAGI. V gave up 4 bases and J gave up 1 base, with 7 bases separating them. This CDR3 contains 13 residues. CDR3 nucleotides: TGTGCCAGCAGTTCCAGAGTCCAAGAGACCCAGTACTTC. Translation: CASSSRVQETQYF.

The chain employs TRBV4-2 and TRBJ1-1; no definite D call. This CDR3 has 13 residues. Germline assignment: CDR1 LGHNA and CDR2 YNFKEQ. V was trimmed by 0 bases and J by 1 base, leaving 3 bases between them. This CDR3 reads CASSQDRNTEAFF. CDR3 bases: TGTGCCAGCAGCCAAGACAGGAACACTGAAGCTTTCTTT.

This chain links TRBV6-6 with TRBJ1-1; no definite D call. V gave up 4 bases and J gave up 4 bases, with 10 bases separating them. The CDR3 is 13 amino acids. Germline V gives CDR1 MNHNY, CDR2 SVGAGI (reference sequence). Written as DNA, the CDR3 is TGTGCCAGCAGTTCGGAGGTCAGCACTGAAGCTTTCTTT. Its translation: CASSSEVSTEAFF.

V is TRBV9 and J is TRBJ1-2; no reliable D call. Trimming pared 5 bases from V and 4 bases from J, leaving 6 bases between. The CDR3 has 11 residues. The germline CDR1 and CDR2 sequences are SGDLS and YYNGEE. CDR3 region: CASRSTYGYTF. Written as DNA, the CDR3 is TGTGCCAGCAGGTCGACCTATGGCTACACCTTC.

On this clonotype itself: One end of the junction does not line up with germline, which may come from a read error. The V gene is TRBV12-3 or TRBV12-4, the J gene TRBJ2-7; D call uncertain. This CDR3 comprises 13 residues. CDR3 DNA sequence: TGTGCCAGCAGTTTTATGAGAGGTGACGAGCGGTACTTC. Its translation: CASSFMRGDERYF.

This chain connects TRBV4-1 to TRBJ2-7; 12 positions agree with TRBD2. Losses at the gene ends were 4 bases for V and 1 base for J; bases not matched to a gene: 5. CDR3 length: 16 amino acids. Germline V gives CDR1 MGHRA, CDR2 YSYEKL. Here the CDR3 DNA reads TGCGCCAGCAGCCTCGGACTAGCGGGGATATCCTACGAGCAGTACTTC. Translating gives CASSLGLAGISYEQYF.

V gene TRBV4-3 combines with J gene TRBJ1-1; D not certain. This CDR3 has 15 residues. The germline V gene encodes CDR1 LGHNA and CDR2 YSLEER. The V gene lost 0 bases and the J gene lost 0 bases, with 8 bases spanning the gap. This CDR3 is CASSQDSRMNTEAFF. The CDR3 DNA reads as TGCGCCAGCAGCCAAGATTCCAGGATGAACACTGAAGCTTTCTTT.

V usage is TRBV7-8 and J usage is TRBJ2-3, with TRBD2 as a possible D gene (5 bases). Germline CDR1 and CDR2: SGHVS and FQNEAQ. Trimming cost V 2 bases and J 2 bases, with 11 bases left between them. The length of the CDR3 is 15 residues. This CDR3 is CASSLPRASTDTQYF. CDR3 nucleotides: TGTGCCAGCAGCTTACCGCGGGCCTCCACAGATACGCAGTATTTT. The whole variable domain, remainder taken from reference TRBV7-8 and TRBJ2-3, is GAGVSQSPRYKVAKRGQDVALRCDPISGHVSLFWYQQALGQGPEFLTYFQNEAQLDKSGLPSDRFFAERPEGSVSTLKIQRTQQEDSAVYLCASSLPRASTDTQYFGPGTRLTVL.

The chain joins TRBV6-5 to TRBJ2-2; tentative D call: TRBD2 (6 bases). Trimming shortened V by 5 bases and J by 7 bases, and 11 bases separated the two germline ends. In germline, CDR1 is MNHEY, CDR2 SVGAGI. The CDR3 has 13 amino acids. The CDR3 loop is CASSGDFIGELFF. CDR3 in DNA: TGTGCCAGCAGTGGGGACTTTATCGGGGAGCTGTTTTTT.

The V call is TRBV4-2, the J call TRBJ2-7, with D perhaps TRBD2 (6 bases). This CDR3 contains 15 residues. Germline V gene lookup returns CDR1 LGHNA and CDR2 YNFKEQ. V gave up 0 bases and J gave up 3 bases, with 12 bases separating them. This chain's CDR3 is CASSQEVETSYEQYF. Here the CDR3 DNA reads TGTGCCAGCAGCCAAGAAGTCGAGACTAGCTACGAGCAGTACTTC.

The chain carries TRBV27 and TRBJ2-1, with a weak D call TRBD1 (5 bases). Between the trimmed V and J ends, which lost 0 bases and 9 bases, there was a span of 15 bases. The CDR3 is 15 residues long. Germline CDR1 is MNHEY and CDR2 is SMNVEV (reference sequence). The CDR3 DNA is TGTGCCAGCAGTTTATCAGGGGCATCCGGCCGTGAGCAGTTCTTC. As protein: CASSLSGASGREQFF.

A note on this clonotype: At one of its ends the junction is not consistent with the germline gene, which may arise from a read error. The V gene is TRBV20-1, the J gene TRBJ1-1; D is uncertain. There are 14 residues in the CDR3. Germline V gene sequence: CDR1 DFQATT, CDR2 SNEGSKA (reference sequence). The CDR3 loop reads CSVRDGGFFTEAFF. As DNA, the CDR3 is TGCAGTGTTAGAGACGGCGGATTCTTCACTGAAGCTTTCTTT.

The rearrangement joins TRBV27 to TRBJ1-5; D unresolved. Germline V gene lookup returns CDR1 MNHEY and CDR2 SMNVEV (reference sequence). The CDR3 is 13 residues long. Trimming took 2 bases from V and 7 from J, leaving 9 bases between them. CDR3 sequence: CASSLGSEQPQHF. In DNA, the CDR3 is TGTGCCAGCAGTTTAGGTTCAGAGCAGCCCCAGCATTTT.

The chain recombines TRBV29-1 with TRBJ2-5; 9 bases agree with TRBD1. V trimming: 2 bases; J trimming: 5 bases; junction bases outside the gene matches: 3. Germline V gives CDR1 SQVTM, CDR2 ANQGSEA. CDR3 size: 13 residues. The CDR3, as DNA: TGCAGCGTTGAAACAGGGGGCGCGGAGACCCAGTACTTC. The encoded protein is CSVETGGAETQYF.

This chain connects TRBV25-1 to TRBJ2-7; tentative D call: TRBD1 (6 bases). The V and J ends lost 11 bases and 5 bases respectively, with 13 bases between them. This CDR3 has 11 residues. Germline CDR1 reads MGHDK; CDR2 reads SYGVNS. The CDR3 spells CAVDEGDEQYF. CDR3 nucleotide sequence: TGTGCCGTCGATGAGGGGGACGAGCAGTACTTC.

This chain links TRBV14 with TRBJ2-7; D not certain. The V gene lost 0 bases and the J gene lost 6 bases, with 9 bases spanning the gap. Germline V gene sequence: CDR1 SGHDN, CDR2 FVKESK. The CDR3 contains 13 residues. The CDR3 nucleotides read TGTGCCAGCAGCCAAGATTTTGGGTTCGAGCAGTACTTC. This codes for CASSQDFGFEQYF.